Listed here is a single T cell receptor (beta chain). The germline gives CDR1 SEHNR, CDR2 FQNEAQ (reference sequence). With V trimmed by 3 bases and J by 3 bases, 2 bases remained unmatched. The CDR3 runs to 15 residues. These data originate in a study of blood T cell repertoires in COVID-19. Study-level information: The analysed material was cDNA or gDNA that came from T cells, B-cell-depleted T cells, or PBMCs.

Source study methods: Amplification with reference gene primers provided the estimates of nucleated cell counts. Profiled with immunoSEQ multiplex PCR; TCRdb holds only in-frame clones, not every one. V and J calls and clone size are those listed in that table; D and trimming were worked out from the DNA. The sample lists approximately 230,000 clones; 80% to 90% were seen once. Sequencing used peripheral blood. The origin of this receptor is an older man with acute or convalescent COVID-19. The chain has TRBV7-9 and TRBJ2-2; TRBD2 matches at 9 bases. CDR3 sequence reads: CASSFSGRDTGELFF. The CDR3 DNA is TGTGCCAGCAGCTTTAGCGGGAGAGACACCGGGGAGCTGTTTTTT.